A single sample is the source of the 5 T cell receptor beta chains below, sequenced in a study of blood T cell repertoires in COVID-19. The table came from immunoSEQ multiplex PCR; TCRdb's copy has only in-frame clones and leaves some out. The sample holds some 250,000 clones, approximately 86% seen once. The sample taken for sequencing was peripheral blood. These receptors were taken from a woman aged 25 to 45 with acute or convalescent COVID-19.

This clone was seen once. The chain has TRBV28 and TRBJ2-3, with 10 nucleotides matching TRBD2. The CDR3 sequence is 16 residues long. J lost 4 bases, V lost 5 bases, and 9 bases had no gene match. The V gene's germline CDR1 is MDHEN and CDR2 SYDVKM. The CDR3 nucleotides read TGTGCCAGCAGTGAGGCGGGACTAGCGAAGGCAGATACGCAGTATTTT. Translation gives CASSEAGLAKADTQYF.

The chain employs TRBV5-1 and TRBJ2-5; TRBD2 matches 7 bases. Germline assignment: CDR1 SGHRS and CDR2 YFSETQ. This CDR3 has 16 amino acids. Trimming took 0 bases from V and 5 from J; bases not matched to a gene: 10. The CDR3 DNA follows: TGCGCCAGCAGCTTGGCCGGCGGCCGAGCGGGGGAGACCCAGTACTTC. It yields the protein CASSLAGGRAGETQYF. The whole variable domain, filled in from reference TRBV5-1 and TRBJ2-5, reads KAGVTQTPRYLIKTRGQQVTLSCSPISGHRSVSWYQQTPGQGLQFLFEYFSETQRNKGNFPGRFSGRQFSNSRSEMNVSTLELGDSALYLCASSLAGGRAGETQYFGPGTRLLVL.

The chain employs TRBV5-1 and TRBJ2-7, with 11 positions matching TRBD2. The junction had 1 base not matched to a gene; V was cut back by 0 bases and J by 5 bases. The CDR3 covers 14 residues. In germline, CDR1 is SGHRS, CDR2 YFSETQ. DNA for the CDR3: TGCGCCAGCAGCTTGGTAGCGGGAGGGGACGAGCAGTACTTC. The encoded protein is CASSLVAGGDEQYF.

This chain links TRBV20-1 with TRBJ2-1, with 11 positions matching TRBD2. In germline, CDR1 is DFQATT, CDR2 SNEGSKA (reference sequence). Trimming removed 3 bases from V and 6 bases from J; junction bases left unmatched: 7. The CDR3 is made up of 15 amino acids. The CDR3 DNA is TGCAGTGCTAGTGTAGCGGGAGGGCCTGGCAATGAGCAGTTCTTC. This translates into CSASVAGGPGNEQFF.

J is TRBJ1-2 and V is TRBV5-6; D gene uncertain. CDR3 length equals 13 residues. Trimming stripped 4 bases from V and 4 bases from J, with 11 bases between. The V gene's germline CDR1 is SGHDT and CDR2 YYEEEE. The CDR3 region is CASSHSNGYGYTF. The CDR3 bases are TGTGCCAGCAGCCACTCGAACGGCTATGGCTACACCTTC.